A selection of T cell receptor beta chains follows, all from one sample in a study of T cells in Graves' hyperthyroidism and ophthalmopathy. TCRdb processed the multiplex PCR reads anew with MiXCR; each CDR3 protein has one entry. The data hold 500,000 to 600,000 distinct CDR3 sequences, with about a sixth observed a single time. The sequenced sample was blood. All receptors come from a woman aged 18-30 years with Graves' hyperthyroidism. CDR3s include the opening cysteine and the closing phenylalanine or tryptophan. D genes are given only for firm matches. The size field is filled for only some rows; it gives once, few, many or a size class.

J gene | clone size | V gene | D gene | CDR3 length | CDR3 DNA | CDR3 protein
TRBJ2-5 | NA | TRBV3-1 | NA | 17 | TGTGCCAGCAGCCAAGTTAGACTTTTCGACTCCGGGGAGACCCAGTACTTC | CASSQVRLFDSGETQYF
TRBJ2-3 | NA | TRBV15 | NA | 16 | TGTGCCACCAGCAGAGATGAAAAGGGGAGTTCAGATACGCAGTATTTT | CATSRDEKGSSDTQYF
TRBJ1-4 | NA | TRBV4-3 | NA | 14 | TGCGCCAGCAGCCAAGAGAACTGGAATGAAAAACTGTTTTTT | CASSQENWNEKLFF
TRBJ1-3 | NA | TRBV6-1 | TRBD1 | 18 | TGTGCCAGCCGGTCGAGCGGGAGCAAGGGGGCAGGTAGACACACCATATATTTT | CASRSSGSKGAGRHTIYF
TRBJ2-7 | many | TRBV6-1 | TRBD1 | 15 | TGTGCCAGCACCCAGGGACAGAGTTCCTCCTACGAGCAGTACTTC | CASTQGQSSSYEQYF
TRBJ1-2 | NA | TRBV5-6 | NA | 14 | TGTGCCAGCAGCTTGATCGCCCATAACTATGGCTACACCTTC | CASSLIAHNYGYTF
TRBJ2-7 | NA | TRBV7-2 | NA | 14 | TGTGCCAGCAGCTTAGCTTCCCTAACGGGAGAGCAGTACTTC | CASSLASLTGEQYF
TRBJ2-3 | many | TRBV7-2 | TRBD2 | 15 | TGTGCCAGCACCCAGACTAGCGGGGGGGCGAATACGCAGTATTTT | CASTQTSGGANTQYF
TRBJ2-7 | many | TRBV6-1 | NA | 14 | TGTGCCGTCGAAGGGCAGTTACGCTCCTACGAGCAGTACTTC | CAVEGQLRSYEQYF
TRBJ2-6 | few | TRBV7-9 | TRBD1 | 16 | TGTGCCAGCACCGCGGACAGGAACTCTGGGGCCAACGTCCTGACTTTC | CASTADRNSGANVLTF
TRBJ1-1 | many | TRBV30 | NA | 13 | TGTGCCCGGAAACACAACATGAACACTGAAGCTTTCTTT | CARKHNMNTEAFF
TRBJ2-5 | many | TRBV12-3/TRBV12-4 | NA | 14 | TGTGCCAGCACCAGGGGAGGGTACCAAGAGACCCAGTACTTC | CASTRGGYQETQYF
TRBJ2-7 | few | TRBV19 | TRBD1 | 14 | TGTGCCAGTAGTGGGGCGGGACAGGGGCGCGAGCAGTACTTC | CASSGAGQGREQYF
TRBJ1-6 | few | TRBV7-8 | NA | 15 | TGTGCCAGCAGCTTATACGGGAGTAGCAATTCACCCCTCCACTTT | CASSLYGSSNSPLHF